The clone carrying this T cell receptor (beta chain) was counted ten times or more. What it binds is unknown. This entry comes from a study of CD8 T cells in ankylosing spondylitis. General study results and limits: Earlier reports found some motif variants in synovial fluid and blood in reactive arthritis. One TCR beta motif, made up of fewer than 10 highly homologous variants, appeared characteristic of ankylosing spondylitis blood.

Quantitative 5'-RACE was performed with molecular barcodes, and it yielded the TCR beta libraries. TCRdb recomputed calls from the 5' RACE reads with MiXCR, one row per CDR3 protein. The sample contains under 300,000 distinct CDR3 sequences, about 11% of which appear only once. The CDR3 is 14 residues long. The germline gives CDR1 MNHEY, CDR2 SVGAGI. Trimming shortened V by 0 bases and J by 7 bases, and 10 bases separated the two germline ends. Sequencing was carried out using blood, either unsorted or a sorted T cell fraction (not recorded which). The rearrangement joins TRBV6-5 to TRBJ1-5; a weak D match, TRBD1 (5 bases). The receptor comes from a male donor with ankylosing spondylitis or in good health (not recorded which). This CDR3 reads CASSYSSQGQPQHF. The CDR3 DNA sequence: TGTGCCAGCAGTTACTCGTCTCAGGGCCAGCCCCAGCATTTT.